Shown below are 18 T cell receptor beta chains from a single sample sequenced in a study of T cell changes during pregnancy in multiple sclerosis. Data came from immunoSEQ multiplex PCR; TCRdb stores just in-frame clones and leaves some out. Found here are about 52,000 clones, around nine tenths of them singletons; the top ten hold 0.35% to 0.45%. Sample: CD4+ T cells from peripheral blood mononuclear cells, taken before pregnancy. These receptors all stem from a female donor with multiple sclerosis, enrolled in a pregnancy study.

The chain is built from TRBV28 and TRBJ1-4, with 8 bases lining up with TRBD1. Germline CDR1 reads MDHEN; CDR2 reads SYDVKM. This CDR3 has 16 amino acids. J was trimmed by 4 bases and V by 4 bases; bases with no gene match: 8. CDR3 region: CASSSPGQVINEKLFF. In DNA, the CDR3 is TGTGCCAGCAGTTCCCCGGGACAGGTGATTAATGAAAAACTGTTTTTT. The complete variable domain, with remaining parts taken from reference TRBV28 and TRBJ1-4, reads DVKVTQSSRYLVKRTGEKVFLECVQDMDHENMFWYRQDPGLGLRLIYFSYDVKMKEKGDIPEGYSVSREKKERFSLILESASTNQTSMYLCASSSPGQVINEKLFFGSGTQLSVL.

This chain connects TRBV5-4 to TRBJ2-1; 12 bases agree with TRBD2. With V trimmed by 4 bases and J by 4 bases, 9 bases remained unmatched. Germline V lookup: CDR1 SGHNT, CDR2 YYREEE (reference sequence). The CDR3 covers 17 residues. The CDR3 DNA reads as TGTGCCAGCAGCATTGGAGGACTAGCGGGACATTACAATGAGCAGTTCTTC. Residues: CASSIGGLAGHYNEQFF.

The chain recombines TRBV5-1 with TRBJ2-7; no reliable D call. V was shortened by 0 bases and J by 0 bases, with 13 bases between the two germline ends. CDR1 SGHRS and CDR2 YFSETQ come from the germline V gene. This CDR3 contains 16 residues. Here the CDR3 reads CASSLASTGSSYEQYF. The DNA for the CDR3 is TGCGCCAGCAGCTTGGCGTCGACTGGTAGCTCCTACGAGCAGTACTTC.

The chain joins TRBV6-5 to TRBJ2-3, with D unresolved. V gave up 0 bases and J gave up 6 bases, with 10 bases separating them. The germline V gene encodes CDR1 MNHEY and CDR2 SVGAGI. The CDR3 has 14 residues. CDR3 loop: CASSYSALADTQYF. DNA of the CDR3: TGTGCCAGCAGTTACTCGGCGTTAGCTGATACGCAGTATTTT.

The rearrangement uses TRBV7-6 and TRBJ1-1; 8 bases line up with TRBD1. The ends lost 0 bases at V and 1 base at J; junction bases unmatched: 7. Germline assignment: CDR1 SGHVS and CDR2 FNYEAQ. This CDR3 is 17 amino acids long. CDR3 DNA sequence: TGTGCCAGCAGCTTAGCGCTGGCAGGGGGCCGGAACACTGAAGCTTTCTTT. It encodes CASSLALAGGRNTEAFF. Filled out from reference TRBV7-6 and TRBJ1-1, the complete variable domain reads GAGVSQSPRYKVTKRGQDVALRCDPISGHVSLYWYRQALGQGPEFLTYFNYEAQQDKSGLPNDRFSAERPEGSISTLTIQRTEQRDSAMYRCASSLALAGGRNTEAFFGQGTRLTVV.

CDR3: CASSYSTGMNTEAFF. The DNA of the CDR3 is TGTGCCAGCAGTTACTCAACAGGTATGAACACTGAAGCTTTCTTT. This chain links TRBV6-6 with TRBJ1-1, with D possibly being TRBD1 (5 bases). Germline CDR1 MNHNY, CDR2 SVGAGI (reference sequence). V was trimmed by 0 bases and J by 0 bases, leaving 8 bases between them. This CDR3 comprises 15 residues.

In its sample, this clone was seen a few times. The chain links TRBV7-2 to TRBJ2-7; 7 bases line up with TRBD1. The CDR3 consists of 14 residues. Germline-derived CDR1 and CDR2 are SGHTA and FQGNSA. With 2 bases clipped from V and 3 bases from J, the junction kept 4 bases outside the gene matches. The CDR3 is CASSLRGTDYEQYF. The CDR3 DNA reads TGTGCCAGCAGCTTAAGGGGGACAGACTACGAGCAGTACTTC.

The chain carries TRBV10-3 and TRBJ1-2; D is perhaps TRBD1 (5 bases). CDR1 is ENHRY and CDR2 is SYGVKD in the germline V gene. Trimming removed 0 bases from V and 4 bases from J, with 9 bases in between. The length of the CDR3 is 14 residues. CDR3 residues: CAISESGGGYGYTF. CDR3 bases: TGTGCCATCAGTGAGTCGGGGGGAGGCTATGGCTACACCTTC.

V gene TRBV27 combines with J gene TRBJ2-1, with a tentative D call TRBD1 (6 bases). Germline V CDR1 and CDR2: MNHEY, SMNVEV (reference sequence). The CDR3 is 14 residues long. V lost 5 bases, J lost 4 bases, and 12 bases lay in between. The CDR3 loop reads CASSPLTGYNEQFF. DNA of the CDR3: TGTGCCAGCAGTCCGTTAACAGGGTACAATGAGCAGTTCTTC.

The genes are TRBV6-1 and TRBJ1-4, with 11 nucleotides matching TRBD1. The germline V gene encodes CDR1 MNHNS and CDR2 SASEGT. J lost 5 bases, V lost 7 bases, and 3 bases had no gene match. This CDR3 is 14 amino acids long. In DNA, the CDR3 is TGTGCCAGCATACGGGACAGGGGGAATGAAAAACTGTTTTTT. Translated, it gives CASIRDRGNEKLFF.

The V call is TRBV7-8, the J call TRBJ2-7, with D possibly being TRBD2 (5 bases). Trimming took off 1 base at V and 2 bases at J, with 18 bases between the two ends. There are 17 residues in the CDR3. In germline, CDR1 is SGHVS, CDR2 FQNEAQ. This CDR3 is CASSLVVRRPLTYEQYF. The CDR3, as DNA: TGTGCCAGCAGCTTAGTTGTCAGGAGGCCTTTAACCTACGAGCAGTACTTC.

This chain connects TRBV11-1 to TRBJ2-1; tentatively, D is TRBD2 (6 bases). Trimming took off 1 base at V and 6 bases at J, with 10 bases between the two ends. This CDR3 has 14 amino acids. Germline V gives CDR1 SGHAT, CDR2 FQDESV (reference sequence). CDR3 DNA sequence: TGTGCCAGCAGCTTAGGGGCCGGGGGCAATGAGCAGTTCTTC. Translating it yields CASSLGAGGNEQFF.

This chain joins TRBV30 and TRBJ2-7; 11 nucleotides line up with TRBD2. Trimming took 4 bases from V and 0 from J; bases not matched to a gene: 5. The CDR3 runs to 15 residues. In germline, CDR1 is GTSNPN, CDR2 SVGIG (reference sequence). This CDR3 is CAWKLGTSGSYEQYF. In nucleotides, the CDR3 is TGTGCCTGGAAATTAGGGACTAGCGGCTCCTACGAGCAGTACTTC.

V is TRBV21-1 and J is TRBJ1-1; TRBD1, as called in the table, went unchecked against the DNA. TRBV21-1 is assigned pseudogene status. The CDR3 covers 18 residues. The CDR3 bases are TGTGCCAGCAGCAAAGTTTTCTGGGACAGGGGGATGAACACTGAAGCTTTCTTT. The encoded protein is CASSKVFWDRGMNTEAFF.

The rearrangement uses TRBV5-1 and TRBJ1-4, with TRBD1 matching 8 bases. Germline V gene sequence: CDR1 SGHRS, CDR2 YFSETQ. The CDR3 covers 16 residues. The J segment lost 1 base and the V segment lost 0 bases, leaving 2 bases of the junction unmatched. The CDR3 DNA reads TGCGCCAGCAGCTTGGATGGGACAGGAACTAATGAAAAACTGTTTTTT. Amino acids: CASSLDGTGTNEKLFF.

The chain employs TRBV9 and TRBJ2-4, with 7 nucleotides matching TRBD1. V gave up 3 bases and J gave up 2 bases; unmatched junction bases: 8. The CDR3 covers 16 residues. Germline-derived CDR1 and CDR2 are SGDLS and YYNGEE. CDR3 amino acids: CASSADWDSSKNIQYF. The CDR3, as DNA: TGTGCCAGCAGCGCGGACTGGGACAGTTCCAAAAACATTCAGTACTTC.

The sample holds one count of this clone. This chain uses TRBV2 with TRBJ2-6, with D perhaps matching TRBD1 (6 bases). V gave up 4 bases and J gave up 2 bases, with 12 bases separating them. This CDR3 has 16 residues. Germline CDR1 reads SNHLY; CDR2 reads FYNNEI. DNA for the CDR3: TGTGCCAGCAGTGGGGGGCGAACCCCTGGGGCCAACGTCCTGACTTTC. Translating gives CASSGGRTPGANVLTF. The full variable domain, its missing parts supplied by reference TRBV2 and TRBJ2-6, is EPEVTQTPSHQVTQMGQEVILRCVPISNHLYFYWYRQILGQKVEFLVSFYNNEISEKSEIFDDQFSVERPDGSNFTLKIRSTKLEDSAMYFCASSGGRTPGANVLTFGAGSRLTVL.

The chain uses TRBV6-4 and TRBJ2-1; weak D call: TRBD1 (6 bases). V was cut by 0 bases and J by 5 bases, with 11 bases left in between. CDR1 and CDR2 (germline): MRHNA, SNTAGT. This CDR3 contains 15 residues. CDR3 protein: CASSDSGRGDNEQFF. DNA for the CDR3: TGTGCCAGCAGTGACTCGGGCAGGGGTGACAATGAGCAGTTCTTC.